A selection of T cell receptor beta chains follows, all from one sample in a study of CD8 T cells in acute hepatitis C reinfection. Method: immunoSEQ multiplex PCR; TCRdb's copy keeps in-frame clones and lacks some. Of 30,000 to 45,000 clones in the sample, roughly 85% were seen once. The sequencing input was naive CD8+ T cells from PBMCs. Receptor source: a woman aged 18-29 years who spontaneously cleared hepatitis C infection. CDR3s include the opening cysteine and the closing phenylalanine or tryptophan. The order of the fields is D gene, V gene, J gene, clone size, CDR3 DNA, CDR3 protein. D genes are given only for firm matches. Where a row states a size, it is once, few, many or the class of an expanded clone; other rows omit it.

>-|TRBV7-9|TRBJ2-3|-
TGTGCCAGCAGCTTAATACGGACAGAATTTACAGATACGCAGTATTTT
CASSLIRTEFTDTQYF
>-|TRBV5-4|TRBJ2-7|-
TGTGCCAGCAGCCTGGGCACCCCGTCGAGCGGCTCCTACGAGCAGTACTTC
CASSLGTPSSGSYEQYF
>-|TRBV19|TRBJ2-4|-
TGTGCCAGTCAAAGTGAGGTGAATGGGCTAATGGACATTCAGTACTTC
CASQSEVNGLMDIQYF
>-|TRBV27|TRBJ2-1|-
TGTGCCAGCAGTCGGGGGAGCTCCTACAATGAGCAGTTCTTC
CASSRGSSYNEQFF
>TRBD2|TRBV5-1|TRBJ2-2|-
TGCGCCAGCAGCCCGTCCCCTAGCGGGAGTCGTTACACCGGGGAGCTGTTTTTT
CASSPSPSGSRYTGELFF
>-|TRBV19|TRBJ1-2|-
TGTGCCAGTACCTCCACGGGCGGCTACACCTTC
CASTSTGGYTF
>TRBD2|TRBV9|TRBJ2-3|-
TGTGCCAGCAGCGGGCCGACTAGCGGGAGTACAGATACGCAGTATTTT
CASSGPTSGSTDTQYF
>-|TRBV7-9|TRBJ2-7|once
TGTGCCAGCAGCTTACTCACGCGCGAGCAGTACTTC
CASSLLTREQYF
>TRBD2|TRBV10-1|TRBJ2-7|-
TGCGCCAGCGGACCAGGGTTAGCGGGGAGTGCATACGAGCAGTACTTC
CASGPGLAGSAYEQYF
>TRBD2|TRBV4-1|TRBJ2-1|-
TGCGCCAGCAGCCAAACTAGCGGGAGTTACAATGAGCAGTTCTTC
CASSQTSGSYNEQFF
>-|TRBV2|TRBJ1-4|-
TGTGCCAGCATGGAGGGGCTTGCAACTAATGAAAAACTGTTTTTT
CASMEGLATNEKLFF
>-|TRBV27|TRBJ1-6|-
TGTGCCAGCAGTTTATACTCGGGAGTCAAAAATTCACCCCTCCACTTT
CASSLYSGVKNSPLHF
>-|TRBV13|TRBJ2-1|-
TGTGCCAGCAGCTTAAAGTTAGTCAGTGAGCAGTTCTTC
CASSLKLVSEQFF
>-|TRBV7-9|TRBJ1-2|-
TGTGCCAGCAGCTTAGAGGCAGGCTATGGCTACACCTTC
CASSLEAGYGYTF
>-|TRBV5-8|TRBJ2-7|-
TGTGCCAGCACCGACCCTCTCTGGGGACACCCCTACGAGCAGTACTTC
CASTDPLWGHPYEQYF
>-|TRBV4-1|TRBJ2-1|-
TGCGCCAGCAGCCAAGATCGCCTTGAGCAGTTCTTC
CASSQDRLEQFF
>-|TRBV5-6|TRBJ1-4|once
TGTGCCAGCAGCGGAGGGATGTCCGATGAAAAACTGTTTTTT
CASSGGMSDEKLFF
>TRBD2|TRBV12-5|TRBJ2-7|-
TGTGCTAGTGCCTCCTTAGCGGGCCTTGATACCTACGAGCAGTACTTC
CASASLAGLDTYEQYF
>-|TRBV9|TRBJ1-2|-
TGTGCCAGCAGCTTAGGTCGGCAGGGCCTCTCGGATGGGGGCTACACCTTC
CASSLGRQGLSDGGYTF
>TRBD2|TRBV28|TRBJ2-5|-
TGTGCCAGCAGTTTACCAAGTGCGGGACTAGGAGGAGAGACCCAGTACTTC
CASSLPSAGLGGETQYF
>-|TRBV30|TRBJ1-1|few
TGTGCCTGGAGTGTACTCAGGCCAGTGAACACTGAAGCTTTCTTT
CAWSVLRPVNTEAFF
>-|TRBV9|TRBJ2-7|-
TGTGCCAGCAGCGTGGGAGGGGGAACGCGAGAGCAGTACTTC
CASSVGGGTREQYF
>-|TRBV4-1|TRBJ2-7|once
TGCGCCAGCAGCCTTCCGGGACTTTCCGAGTACTCCGAGCAGTACTTC
CASSLPGLSEYSEQYF
>-|TRBV6-5|TRBJ2-1|-
TGTGCCAGCAGTTACTCCGTCGGCCTTCCCAATGAGCAGTTCTTC
CASSYSVGLPNEQFF
>-|TRBV27|TRBJ1-1|-
TGTACCTCGAGGGCAGGGCTTAGGAACACTGAAGCTTTCTTT
CTSRAGLRNTEAFF
>-|TRBV7-8|TRBJ2-1|once
TGTGCCAGCAGCTTACTAGAAGAAGGCAATGAGCAGTTCTTC
CASSLLEEGNEQFF
>-|TRBV6-5|TRBJ1-2|-
TGTGCCAGCAGTTATCTGTTGGACAAAGCTAACTATGGCTACACCTTC
CASSYLLDKANYGYTF
>-|TRBV27|TRBJ2-3|-
TGTGCCAGCAATAGGGCTTCCGGGACCTTGGGGGATACGCAGTATTTT
CASNRASGTLGDTQYF
>TRBD2|TRBV2|TRBJ2-1|-
TGTGCCAGCAGTCTGGGGCTAGCGGTGTACAATGAGCAGTTCTTC
CASSLGLAVYNEQFF
>-|TRBV7-8|TRBJ1-2|-
TGTGCCAGCAGCTTATTGGTTGGACCTCGCTATGGCTACACCTTC
CASSLLVGPRYGYTF
>TRBD2|TRBV6-5|TRBJ2-7|-
TGTGCCAGCAGTATAGCGGGGAGCTCCTACGAGCAGTACTTC
CASSIAGSSYEQYF
>-|TRBV25-1|TRBJ2-7|-
TGTGCCACTACCCCCGGGACGGGGGAGCAGTACTTC
CATTPGTGEQYF
>TRBD2|TRBV6-1|TRBJ2-1|-
TGTGCCAGCAGTGGCCGTCGGGAGACTAGCGTGATCGATGAGCAGTTCTTC
CASSGRRETSVIDEQFF
>TRBD1|TRBV7-9|TRBJ1-3|few
TGTGCCAGCAGCGAGGGGACAGAAGGAAACACCATATATTTT
CASSEGTEGNTIYF
>-|TRBV15|TRBJ2-1|-
TGTGCCACCAGCAGAGAGGGGCCTAGAGTGGGTCCAGACAATGAGCAGTTCTTC
CATSREGPRVGPDNEQFF
>-|TRBV7-6|TRBJ2-1|-
TGTGCCAGCAGCTTACACAGGGTTTATGAGCAGTTCTTC
CASSLHRVYEQFF
>-|TRBV15|TRBJ2-7|-
TGTGCCACCAGCAGAGATCAGGGCTACGAGCAGTACTTC
CATSRDQGYEQYF
>-|TRBV25-1|TRBJ1-2|few
TGTGCCAGCAGTGAATACGAAGGCTATGGCTACACCTTC
CASSEYEGYGYTF
>-|TRBV7-9|TRBJ2-7|-
TGTGCCAGCAGCACTCCCACAGGGAACTACGAGCAGTACTTC
CASSTPTGNYEQYF
>-|TRBV5-6|TRBJ2-7|-
TGTGCCAGCAGCGTATACCCCGGAGTACACGAGCAGTACTTC
CASSVYPGVHEQYF
>TRBD2|TRBV9|TRBJ2-1|-
TGTGCCAGCAGCGACCGAGGGACTAGCGGGAGTCTATTAGGCGATGAGCAGTTCTTC
CASSDRGTSGSLLGDEQFF